A single T cell receptor (beta chain) is shown here with its context. This clonotype was counted only a few times. What this receptor recognizes is not known. No base quality information exists; no much larger clone differs at one position. This sample was taken from a study of Graves' ophthalmopathy and Graves' hyperthyroidism (dated by TCRdb to about 2018). Turning to the overall study: Stable hyperthyroidism was defined as no progression to ophthalmopathy within 18 months of follow-up. The study used TCR beta repertoire signatures to distinguish Graves' ophthalmopathy from Graves' hyperthyroidism and to predict progression to ophthalmopathy. In total, around 140 blood samples were TCR-sequenced: some 43 ophthalmopathy, under 80 hyperthyroidism and roughly 17 hyperthyroidism-to-ophthalmopathy patients. A discovery set of 90 to 100 patients (around 45 ophthalmopathy, 55 to 60 stable hyperthyroidism) was enrolled to explore V-J signatures distinguishing ophthalmopathy from hyperthyroidism. The independent validation cohort included roughly 19 hyperthyroidism patients plus 17 patients who later progressed from hyperthyroidism to ophthalmopathy. T-cell repertoires of thyroid tissue and blood were compared in more than five hyperthyroidism patients. Following sample collection, hyperthyroidism patients were given methimazole at a starting dose of 30 mg daily, and ophthalmopathy patients were given high-dose intravenous methylprednisolone.

The germline ends are 10 bases apart after V is trimmed by 6 bases and J by 8 bases. CDR1 and CDR2 were assigned from the germline V gene as MGHDK and SYGVNS. From the cysteine up to the phenylalanine, the CDR3 has a length of 12 residues. The only DNA kept is the CDR3, 36 bases in frame from the first base. Hyperthyroidism patients were newly diagnosed, were aged 18 to 65 years, and had a disease duration under 2 months. Patients with other autoimmune diseases, uncontrolled infections, pregnancy or lactation were excluded from the study. Diagnosis was based on clinical symptoms, serum thyroxine, TRAb, thyroid ultrasound and orbital computed tomography. Total RNA was extracted with Trizol reagent and quality-checked on an Agilent 2100 Bioanalyzer. Points the paper makes about the study in general: Sample size was not statistically predetermined, and group allocation was not concealed from the investigators. Ophthalmopathy was separated from stable hyperthyroidism by the 13-signature model with about 88% sensitivity and roughly 82% specificity in cross-validation and with 80%/75% in the test set. Most expanded thyroid clonotypes with frequency above 0.001 were also detected in blood, suggesting blood repertoires may reflect the thyroid immune response. In validation, the model predicted ophthalmopathy progression with about 70% sensitivity and roughly 78% specificity; more than ten predicted patients were CT-confirmed with GO in a median of approximately 6.5 months.

For repertoire sequencing, the TCR beta CDR3 regions were amplified from RNA transcripts. The first round was an RT-PCR using HTBI primers with the Qiagen OneStep RT-PCR kit, and this first round was followed by a second-round multiplex PCR, then size selection and purification. Libraries were sequenced paired-end with 100 bp reads on an Illumina HiSeq2000. Turning to the authors' computational methods: SOAPnuke was used to process the reads, removing any read that contained adapters or uncalled bases, had a mean Phred below 15, or lacked an exact match to the constant primer or identifier. COPE v1.2.5 was used to merge the high-quality paired reads. Each unique nucleotide sequence was treated as a clonotype, and MiTCR v1.1 was used to align the clonotypes to the IMGT TRB V, D and J references. The analysis was limited to V-J combinations with a frequency above 0.0001, which together covered approximately 99% of repertoires. For each V-J combination, a TCR clonal expansion and chaos score was defined as the ratio of F50 clonal expansion to chaos observed in the TCRdist matrix. Features were reduced by Welch's t-statistics and random forest to 10 to 15 V-J combinations, which fed a naive Bayes classifier. The similarity between thyroid and blood repertoires was quantified using the Morisita-Horn index. TCRdb cleaned the public reads at Q25 with fastp, built clones with MiXCR and kept in-frame beta chains. A single entry per CDR3 protein holds the most common genes and DNA from its merged rows. None of the V and J calls come from the authors' own analysis; TCRdb made them. Counted in this sample were around 1,000,000 distinct CDR3 sequences; about two fifths of them appeared once. 11% of the sample rests with the top ten.

The chain is assembled from TRBV25-1 and TRBJ1-4, with no D gene named confidently. The TCR was taken from an adult man with Graves' hyperthyroidism. The sequenced material came from peripheral blood or thyroid tissue (not recorded which). The CDR3 region has the sequence CASSLNQEKLFF. The DNA sequence follows: TGTGCCAGCAGCCTCAACCAGGAAAAACTGTTTTTT.